This is a list of T cell receptor beta chains from one sample in a study of T cell changes during pregnancy in multiple sclerosis. TCRdb's copy holds only in-frame clones and misses some; the assay was immunoSEQ multiplex PCR. The sample lists 60,000 to 85,000 clones; around 92% were seen once. This sample comprised peripheral blood, obtained in the second trimester of pregnancy. These TCRs come from a female donor in good health, enrolled as a control in a pregnancy study. The CDR3 runs from the conserved cysteine through the conserved F or W. A D gene is named only where the DNA matches it firmly. Part of the rows lack a size; the others show once, few, many or a class for expanded clones.

clone size	V gene	J gene	D gene	CDR3 DNA	CDR3 protein
.	TRBV9	TRBJ2-5	TRBD1	TGTGCCAGCAGTTGGGGGCAGGGGGCCGGGGAGACCCAGTACTTC	CASSWGQGAGETQYF
.	TRBV5-4	TRBJ2-1	TRBD2	TGTGCCAGCAGCTTGGGTTTGGGACTAGCGGTAGACAATGAGCAGTTCTTC	CASSLGLGLAVDNEQFF
.	TRBV28	TRBJ1-5	TRBD1	TGTGCCAGCAGTCGGACAGGGGGCAGTCAGCCCCAGCATTTT	CASSRTGGSQPQHF
.	TRBV28	TRBJ1-6	.	TGTGCCAGCAGTTTCGCGAGACAGCGTAATTCACCCCTCCACTTT	CASSFARQRNSPLHF
.	TRBV10-1	TRBJ2-1	TRBD2	TGCGCCAGCAGTGAGTCGGGACTAGCGGAGACCTACAATGAGCAGTTCTTC	CASSESGLAETYNEQFF
.	TRBV7-9	TRBJ2-7	.	TGTGCCAGCAGCCAAAACCAGGGCTACGAGCAGTACTTC	CASSQNQGYEQYF
once	TRBV7-9	TRBJ2-3	TRBD2	TGTGCCAGCAGCCCCCGGAGGGGTAGCGGGAGCACAGATACGCAGTATTTT	CASSPRRGSGSTDTQYF
.	TRBV20-1	TRBJ1-1	.	TGCAGTGCCCTTTCCGCTTTCTTT	CSALSAFF
.	TRBV4-2	TRBJ2-7	TRBD2	TGTGCCAGCAGCCAAGGTCTAGCGGGAGACTCCTACGAGCAGTACTTC	CASSQGLAGDSYEQYF
.	TRBV29-1	TRBJ2-3	.	TGCAGCGTCCGAAACTCCATTTATAGCACAGATACGCAGTATTTT	CSVRNSIYSTDTQYF
.	TRBV6-5	TRBJ2-7	TRBD1	TGTGCCAGCAGACGGGACAGGGGATACTACGAGCAGTACTTC	CASRRDRGYYEQYF
.	TRBV10-3	TRBJ2-3	.	TGTGCCACCAGTATTGGGACTAGCACAGATACGCAGTATTTT	CATSIGTSTDTQYF
.	TRBV7-2	TRBJ1-5	.	TGTGCCAGCAGGGACAGCCTCAATCAGCCCCAGCATTTT	CASRDSLNQPQHF
.	TRBV28	TRBJ2-7	TRBD1	TGTGCCAGCAGCCTGGGGGACAGTCAGTACTTC	CASSLGDSQYF
.	TRBV27	TRBJ2-2	.	TGTGCCAGCACCAGACGCAGCGGTCAATACACCGGGGAGCTGTTTTTT	CASTRRSGQYTGELFF
.	TRBV27	TRBJ1-2	.	TGTGCCAGCAGTTCCCCTACCAGGGGTAGCTATGGCTACACCTTC	CASSSPTRGSYGYTF
.	TRBV30	TRBJ1-1	.	TGTGCCTGGAGTCTCCGAGGGTTTGAGCCTGAAGCTTTCTTT	CAWSLRGFEPEAFF
.	TRBV27	TRBJ1-2	.	TGTGCCAGCGGGGGGGAGAACGACTATGGCTACACCTTC	CASGGENDYGYTF
once	TRBV28	TRBJ2-1	.	TGTGCCAGCAGTAGGGGTCTAGGATACAATGAGCAGTTCTTC	CASSRGLGYNEQFF
.	TRBV19	TRBJ2-7	.	TGTGCCACCCAAGCCGGGTTAACCTACGAGCAGTACTTC	CATQAGLTYEQYF
.	TRBV28	TRBJ2-7	TRBD2	TGTGCCAGCAGTTCCCCAAGGACTAGCGGGAGTAGTATCTACGAGCAGTACTTC	CASSSPRTSGSSIYEQYF
.	TRBV7-2	TRBJ1-1	.	TGTGCCAGCAGCTTATCGAGGAGCGAAGCTTTCTTT	CASSLSRSEAFF
.	TRBV5-5	TRBJ2-1	TRBD2	TGTGCCAGCCCCGCCTTGGGCGGGAGCGATGAGCAGTTCTTC	CASPALGGSDEQFF
.	TRBV19	TRBJ2-2	.	TGTGCCAGTAGCCTTGCGGGCCACACCGGGGAGCTGTTTTTT	CASSLAGHTGELFF
.	TRBV7-2	TRBJ2-1	TRBD1	TGTGCCAGCAGCTCCCACCGGGACAGGGTAGTCAATGAGCAGTTCTTC	CASSSHRDRVVNEQFF
.	TRBV6-5	TRBJ1-2	TRBD1	TGTGCCAGCAGTTACTGGGACAGGGTGGGGGGCTACACCTTC	CASSYWDRVGGYTF
.	TRBV6-1	TRBJ1-1	.	TGTGCCAGCAGTGAATTAGGGGGATCGGGCACTGAAGCTTTCTTT	CASSELGGSGTEAFF
once	TRBV11-2	TRBJ1-1	TRBD1	TGTGCCAGCAGCCCCCGAGCAGGGGGCGGGAACACTGAAGCTTTCTTT	CASSPRAGGGNTEAFF